This TCR beta chain stems from a study of siplizumab effects on memory and regulatory T cells. Broader study findings: Siplizumab gave mappable alloreactive CD4+ clones an average Treg-derived fraction of nearly 70%, against over 25% in controls. With siplizumab, cumulative frequency of CD4+ memory-derived alloreactive sequences dropped significantly. Naive T cells seemed more diverse than memory cells; they also seemed major alloresponse contributors.

Germline V CDR1 and CDR2: MDHEN, SYDVKM. This CDR3 comprises 14 residues. V was clipped by 6 bases and J by 1 base, with 9 bases between them. Assay used: immunoSEQ multiplex PCR; TCRdb lists only in-frame clones, some missing. The sample lists 80,000 to 130,000 clones, just over 90% occurring once. Turning to this clone: Antigen: not known.

The source of this sequence is a human donor in good health. The chain combines TRBV28 with TRBJ2-2, with D possibly being TRBD2 (6 bases). Sequencing was done on a sample of Tregs sorted from blood. For the CDR3, the DNA is TGTGCCAGCAGGAGGGGACTGAACACCGGGGAGCTGTTTTTT. Its translation is CASRRGLNTGELFF.